This TCR beta chain was identified in a study of blood T cell repertoires in COVID-19 (dated by TCRdb to about 2020). General notes on the study: The collaborator samples originated in the United States, Italy and Spain and spanned the acute and convalescent phases of COVID-19. The material from the prospective study consisted of cDNA or gDNA derived from T cells, B-cell-depleted T cells, or PBMCs. Subjects who had been exposed to COVID-19, were actively infected with it, or had recovered from it provided the deeply sampled blood TCRbeta repertoires that made up the dataset. A freely available public database, intended as a resource for researchers studying the immune response to SARS-CoV-2, is where the repertoires were released. Samples came from the ongoing ImmuneRACE study (first 160 participants) plus 1,254 subjects from 6 global collaborators. The sample metadata nearly always contained a de-identified subject ID, COVID-19 status, age in years and sex. Where HLA class I and class II types were available, the types were taken from metadata supplied by the sample provider, not from assay-based typing.

TCRbeta CDR3 regions were amplified from genomic DNA using the immunoSEQ Assay, a bias-controlled multiplex PCR. The paper's data handling went like this. The number of nucleated cells in each sample was estimated by amplification of reference gene primers within the assay. Sequence reads were collapsed and filtered to measure the absolute abundance of every unique TCRbeta CDR3 rearrangement. For each sample, productive Simpson clonality was calculated as the square root of Simpson's diversity index over productive rearrangements. In its TCRdb copy, this immuneACCESS table keeps in-frame sequences only and misses some clones. Where compared with another copy, unresolved V genes explain less than half of these, and the others have no known cause. V, J and clone size reflect that table, while D and trimming were determined from the DNA. The sample yields 200,000 or so clones; about 83% were counted once. The leading ten clones occupy around 4.6% of the sample.

Beyond this particular receptor, the publication reports: The quantity of clinical and demographic metadata differed by source and by participant and was supplied without curation.

CDR1 and CDR2 are read off the germline V gene as SQVTM and ANQGSEA. V is pared back by 3 bases and J by 2 bases, with 11 bases lying between the germline termini. From cysteine to phenylalanine, the CDR3 is 13 amino acids long. Only the CDR3 DNA is retained, 39 bases long and in frame from the first base. Participants in the prospective study were aged roughly 18 to 100 years, lived in about two dozen United States geographic areas, and enrolled through a virtual design. To assign participants to cohorts, the prospective study relied on clinical history that participants themselves reported in a screening survey and a study questionnaire. A participant counted as exposed if, within 2 weeks of entering the study, that participant had been in contact with someone who had a PCR-confirmed or clinician-diagnosed COVID-19 case. In the prospective study, whole blood, serum and a nasopharyngeal or oropharyngeal swab were collected from each participant by mobile phlebotomists. Over an approximately 2-month period, participants in the prospective study had the option of providing additional blood draws and questionnaires. Prospective study blood samples were shipped either frozen or at room temperature before DNA extraction.

A word on this clone: The antigen this receptor binds is unknown. No clone much larger than this one lies a single base away; base qualities are absent.

The chain was built from TRBV29-1 and TRBJ2-7; the D gene is perhaps TRBD1, on 6 matching bases. Sequencing used PBMCs or T cells enriched from blood (not recorded which). This clonotype was obtained from a woman aged 50 to 60 who had been exposed to COVID-19. The DNA reads as follows: TGCAGCGTTGACAGGGGTTTCCCCTACGAGCAGTACTTC. This codes for CSVDRGFPYEQYF.